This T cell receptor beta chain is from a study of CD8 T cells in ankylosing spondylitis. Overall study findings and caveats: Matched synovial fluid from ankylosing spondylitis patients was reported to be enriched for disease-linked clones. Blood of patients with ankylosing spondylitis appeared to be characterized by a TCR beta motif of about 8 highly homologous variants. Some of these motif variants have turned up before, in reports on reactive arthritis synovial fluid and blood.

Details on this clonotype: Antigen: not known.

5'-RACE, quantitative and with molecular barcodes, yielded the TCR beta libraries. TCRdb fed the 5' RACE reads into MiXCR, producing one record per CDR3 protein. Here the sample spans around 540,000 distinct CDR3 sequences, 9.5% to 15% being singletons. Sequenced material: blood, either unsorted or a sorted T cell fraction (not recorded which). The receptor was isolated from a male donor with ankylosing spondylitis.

CDR3 in amino acids: CASRYRQITSTDTQYF. The CDR3 coding sequence is TGTGCCAGCAGATACCGACAGATAACTAGCACAGATACGCAGTATTTT. This chain connects TRBV5-6 to TRBJ2-3; possibly TRBD1 for D (5 bases). This CDR3 comprises 16 residues. Germline V CDR1 and CDR2: SGHDT, YYEEEE. Trimming removed 5 bases from V and 0 bases from J, with 16 bases in between.